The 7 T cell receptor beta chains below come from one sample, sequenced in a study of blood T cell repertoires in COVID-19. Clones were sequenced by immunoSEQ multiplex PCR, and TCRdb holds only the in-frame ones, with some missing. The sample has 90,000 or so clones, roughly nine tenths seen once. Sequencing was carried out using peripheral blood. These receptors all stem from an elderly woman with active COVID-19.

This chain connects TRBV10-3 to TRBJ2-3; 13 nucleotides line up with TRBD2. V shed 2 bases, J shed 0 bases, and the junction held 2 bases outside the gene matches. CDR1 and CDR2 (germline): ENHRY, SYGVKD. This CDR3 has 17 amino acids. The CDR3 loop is CAISETSGRGSTDTQYF. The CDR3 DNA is TGTGCCATCAGTGAGACTAGCGGGAGGGGAAGCACAGATACGCAGTATTTT.

In nucleotides, the CDR3 is TGCGCCAGCAGCTTGGGGACAGAAATCTACTTCAATGAGCAGTTCTTC. This codes for CASSLGTEIYFNEQFF. The chain uses TRBV5-1 and TRBJ2-1; TRBD1 might be the D (6 bases). CDR1 and CDR2 (germline): SGHRS, YFSETQ. The ends were cut back, 0 bases at V and 6 bases at J, with 16 bases in the middle. The CDR3 runs 16 residues. The whole variable domain, filled in from reference TRBV5-1 and TRBJ2-1, reads KAGVTQTPRYLIKTRGQQVTLSCSPISGHRSVSWYQQTPGQGLQFLFEYFSETQRNKGNFPGRFSGRQFSNSRSEMNVSTLELGDSALYLCASSLGTEIYFNEQFFGPGTRLTVL.

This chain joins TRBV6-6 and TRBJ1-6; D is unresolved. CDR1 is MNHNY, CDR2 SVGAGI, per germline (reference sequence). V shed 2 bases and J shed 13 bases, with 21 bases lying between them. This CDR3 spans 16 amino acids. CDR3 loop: CASSYAVGSLSPPLHF. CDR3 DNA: TGTGCCAGCAGTTACGCCGTGGGCAGCCTGTCCCCCCCCCTCCACTTT.

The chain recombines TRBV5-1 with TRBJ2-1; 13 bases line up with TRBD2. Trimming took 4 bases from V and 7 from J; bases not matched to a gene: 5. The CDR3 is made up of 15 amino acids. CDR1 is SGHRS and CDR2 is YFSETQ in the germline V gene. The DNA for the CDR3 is TGCGCCAGCAGCACGGGACTAGCGGGATTAAATGAGCAGTTCTTC. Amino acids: CASSTGLAGLNEQFF.

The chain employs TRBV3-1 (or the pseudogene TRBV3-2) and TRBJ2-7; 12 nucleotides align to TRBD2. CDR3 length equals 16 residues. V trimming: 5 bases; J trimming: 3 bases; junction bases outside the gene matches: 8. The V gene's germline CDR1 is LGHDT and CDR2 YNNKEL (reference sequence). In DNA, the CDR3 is TGTGCCAGCAGCTTTTGGACTAGCGGGAACTTCTACGAGCAGTACTTC. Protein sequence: CASSFWTSGNFYEQYF.

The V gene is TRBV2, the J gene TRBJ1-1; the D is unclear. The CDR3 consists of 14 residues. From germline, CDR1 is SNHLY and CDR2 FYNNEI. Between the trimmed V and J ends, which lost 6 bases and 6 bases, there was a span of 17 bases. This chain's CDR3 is CASRPQVMRAEAFF. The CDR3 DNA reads TGTGCCAGCAGGCCTCAGGTCATGAGAGCTGAAGCTTTCTTT.

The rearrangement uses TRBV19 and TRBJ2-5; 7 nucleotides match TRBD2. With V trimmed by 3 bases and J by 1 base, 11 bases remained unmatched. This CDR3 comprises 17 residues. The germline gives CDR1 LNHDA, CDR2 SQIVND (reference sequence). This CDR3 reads CASSMEGTTLTQETQYF. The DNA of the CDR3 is TGTGCCAGTAGTATGGAAGGGACTACCCTGACCCAAGAGACCCAGTACTTC.